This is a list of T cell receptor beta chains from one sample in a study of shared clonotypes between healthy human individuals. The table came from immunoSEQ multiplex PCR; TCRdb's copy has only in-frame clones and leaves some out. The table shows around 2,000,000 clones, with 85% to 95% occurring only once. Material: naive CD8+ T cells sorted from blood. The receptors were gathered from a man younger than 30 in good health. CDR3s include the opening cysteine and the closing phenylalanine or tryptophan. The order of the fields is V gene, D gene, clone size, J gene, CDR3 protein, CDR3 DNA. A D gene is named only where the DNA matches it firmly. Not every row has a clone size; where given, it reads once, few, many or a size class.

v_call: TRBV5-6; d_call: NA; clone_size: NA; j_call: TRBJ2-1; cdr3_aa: CASSLAPAEEQFF; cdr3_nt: TGTGCCAGCAGCTTGGCCCCAGCGGAAGAGCAGTTCTTC
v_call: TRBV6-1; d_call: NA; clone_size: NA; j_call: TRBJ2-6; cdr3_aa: CATLSSSGANVLTF; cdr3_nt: TGTGCCACCTTGTCTAGCTCTGGGGCCAACGTCCTGACTTTC
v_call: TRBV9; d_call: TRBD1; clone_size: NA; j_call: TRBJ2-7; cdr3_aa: CASSPPPGQGYEQYF; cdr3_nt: TGTGCCAGCAGCCCCCCGCCGGGACAGGGCTACGAGCAGTACTTC
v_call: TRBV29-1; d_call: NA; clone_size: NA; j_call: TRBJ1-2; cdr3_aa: CSVEDLTVYNYGYTF; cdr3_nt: TGCAGCGTTGAAGATCTTACAGTCTATAACTATGGCTACACCTTC
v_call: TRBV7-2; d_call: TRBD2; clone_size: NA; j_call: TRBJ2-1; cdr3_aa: CASTPLAGELTTDNEQFF; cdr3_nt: TGTGCCAGCACCCCACTAGCGGGAGAATTAACCACAGACAATGAGCAGTTCTTC
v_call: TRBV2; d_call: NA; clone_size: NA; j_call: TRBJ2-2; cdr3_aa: CASSEGPTGELFF; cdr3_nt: TGTGCCAGCAGTGAAGGACCCACCGGGGAGCTGTTTTTT
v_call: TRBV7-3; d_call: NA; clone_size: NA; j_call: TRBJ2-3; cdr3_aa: CASSFGDDTDTQYF; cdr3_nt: TGTGCCAGCAGCTTTGGGGACGACACAGATACGCAGTATTTT
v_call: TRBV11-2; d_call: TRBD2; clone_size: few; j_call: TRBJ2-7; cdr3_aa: CASSLGSSGYEQYF; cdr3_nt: TGTGCCAGCAGCTTAGGGTCTAGCGGGTACGAGCAGTACTTC
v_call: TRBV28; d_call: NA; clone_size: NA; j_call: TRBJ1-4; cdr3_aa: CASSLLDSLNEKLFF; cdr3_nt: TGTGCCAGCAGTCTTCTCGACAGCCTTAATGAAAAACTGTTTTTT
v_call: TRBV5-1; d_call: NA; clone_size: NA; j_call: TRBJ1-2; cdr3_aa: CASSIDSYYGYTF; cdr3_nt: TGCGCCAGCAGCATCGACAGCTACTATGGCTACACCTTC
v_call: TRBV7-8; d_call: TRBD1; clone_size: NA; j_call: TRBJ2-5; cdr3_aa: CASSLDRDSGWDQYF; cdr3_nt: TGTGCCAGCAGCTTAGACAGGGACAGCGGTTGGGACCAGTACTTC
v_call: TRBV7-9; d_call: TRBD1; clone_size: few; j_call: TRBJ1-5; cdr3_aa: CASSSGQGRNQPQHF; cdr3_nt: TGTGCCAGCAGTTCTGGACAGGGGCGCAATCAGCCCCAGCATTTT
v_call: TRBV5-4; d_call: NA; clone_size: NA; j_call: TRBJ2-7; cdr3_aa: CASSLGQNYEQYF; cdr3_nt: TGTGCCAGCAGCTTGGGGCAGAACTACGAGCAGTACTTC
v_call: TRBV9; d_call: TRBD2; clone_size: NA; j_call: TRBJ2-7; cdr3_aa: CASSGGLAGDNEQYF; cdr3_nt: TGTGCCAGCAGCGGGGGACTAGCGGGAGATAACGAGCAGTACTTC
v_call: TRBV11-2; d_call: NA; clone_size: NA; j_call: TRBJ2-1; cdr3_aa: CASSSTGVTGTSNEQFF; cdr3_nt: TGTGCCAGCAGCTCAACAGGGGTTACCGGGACTAGTAATGAGCAGTTCTTC
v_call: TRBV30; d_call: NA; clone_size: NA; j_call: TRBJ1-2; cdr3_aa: CAWSRFPGLGKGYTF; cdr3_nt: TGTGCCTGGAGTCGTTTCCCGGGACTCGGAAAAGGCTACACCTTC
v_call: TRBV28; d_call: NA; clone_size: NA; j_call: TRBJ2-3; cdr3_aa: CASSFPGTSDTQYF; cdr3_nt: TGTGCCAGCAGTTTCCCCGGGACCTCAGATACGCAGTATTTT
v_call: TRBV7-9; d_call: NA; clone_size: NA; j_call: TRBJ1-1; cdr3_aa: CASSILQPAEAFF; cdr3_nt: TGTGCCAGCAGCATTCTTCAGCCAGCTGAAGCTTTCTTT
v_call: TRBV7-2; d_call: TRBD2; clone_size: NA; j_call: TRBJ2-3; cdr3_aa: CASSLLAGVTDTQYF; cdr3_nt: TGTGCCAGCAGCTTACTAGCGGGGGTCACAGATACGCAGTATTTT
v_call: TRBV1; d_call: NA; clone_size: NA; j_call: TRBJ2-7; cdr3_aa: CTSRLAGDLLVLGEQYF; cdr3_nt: TGCACCAGCCGGCTAGCGGGAGACCTTTTAGTTTTGGGCGAGCAGTACTTC
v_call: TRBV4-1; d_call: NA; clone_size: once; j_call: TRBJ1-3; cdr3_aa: CASSQELSWTVGNTIYF; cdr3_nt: TGCGCCAGCAGCCAAGAACTATCGTGGACAGTTGGAAACACCATATATTTT
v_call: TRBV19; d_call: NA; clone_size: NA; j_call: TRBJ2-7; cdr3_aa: CASSIDQGYEQYF; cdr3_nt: TGTGCCAGTAGTATTGATCAGGGCTACGAGCAGTACTTC
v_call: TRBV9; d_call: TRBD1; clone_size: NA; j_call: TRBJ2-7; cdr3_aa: CASSPGTGGNEQYF; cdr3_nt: TGTGCCAGCAGCCCAGGGACAGGGGGCAACGAGCAGTACTTC
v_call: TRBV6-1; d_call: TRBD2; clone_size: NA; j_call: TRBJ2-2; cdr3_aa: CASSAIAGENTGELFF; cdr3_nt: TGTGCCAGCAGTGCGATAGCGGGGGAAAACACCGGGGAGCTGTTTTTT
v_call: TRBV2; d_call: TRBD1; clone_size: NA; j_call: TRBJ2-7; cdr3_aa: CDSRVRDRTYEQYF; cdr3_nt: TGTGACAGCAGGGTCCGGGACAGGACCTACGAGCAGTACTTC
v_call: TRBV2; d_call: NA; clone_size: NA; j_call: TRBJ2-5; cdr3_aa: CASSGFRQAETQYF; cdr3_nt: TGTGCCAGCAGTGGGTTCAGGCAGGCGGAGACCCAGTACTTC
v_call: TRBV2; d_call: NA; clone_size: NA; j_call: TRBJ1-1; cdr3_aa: CASSDLGGQAEAFF; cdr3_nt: TGTGCCAGCAGTGATCTTGGGGGACAAGCTGAAGCTTTCTTT
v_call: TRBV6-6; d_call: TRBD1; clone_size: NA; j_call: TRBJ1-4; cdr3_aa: CASSHLQGNNEKLFF; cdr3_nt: TGTGCCAGCAGTCACTTACAGGGGAATAATGAAAAACTGTTTTTT
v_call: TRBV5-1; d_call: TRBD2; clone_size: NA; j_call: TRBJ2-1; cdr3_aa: CASSPIAGSYNEQFF; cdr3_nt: TGCGCCAGCAGCCCAATAGCGGGGAGCTACAATGAGCAGTTCTTC
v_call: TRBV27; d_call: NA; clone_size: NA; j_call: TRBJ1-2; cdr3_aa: CASSSTGGYGYTF; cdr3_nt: TGTGCCAGCAGCTCGACAGGCGGGTATGGCTACACCTTC
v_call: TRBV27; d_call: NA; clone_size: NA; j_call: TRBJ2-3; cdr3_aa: CASSLVERDTQYF; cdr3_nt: TGTGCCAGCAGTTTAGTAGAACGAGATACGCAGTATTTT
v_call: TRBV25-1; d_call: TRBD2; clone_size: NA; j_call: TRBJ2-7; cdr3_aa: CASRPPGLAEIEQYF; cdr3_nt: TGTGCCAGCAGGCCACCGGGACTAGCAGAAATCGAGCAGTACTTC
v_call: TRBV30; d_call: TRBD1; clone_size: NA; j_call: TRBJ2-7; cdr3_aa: CAWAGTDPYEQYF; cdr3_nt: TGTGCCTGGGCCGGGACAGACCCCTACGAGCAGTACTTC
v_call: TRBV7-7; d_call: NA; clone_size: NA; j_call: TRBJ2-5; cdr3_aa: CASSPELIQETQYF; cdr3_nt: TGTGCTAGCAGCCCAGAACTCATACAAGAGACCCAGTACTTC
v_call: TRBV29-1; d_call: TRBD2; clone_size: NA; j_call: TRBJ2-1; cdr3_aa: CSVEYPLAVSSYNEQFF; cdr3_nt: TGCAGCGTTGAGTATCCTCTAGCGGTAAGCTCCTACAATGAGCAGTTCTTC
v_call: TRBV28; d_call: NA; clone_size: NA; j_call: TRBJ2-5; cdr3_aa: CASSGRYRTRTLIETQYF; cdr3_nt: TGTGCCAGCAGCGGGCGTTATAGGACACGGACCCTCATAGAGACCCAGTACTTC
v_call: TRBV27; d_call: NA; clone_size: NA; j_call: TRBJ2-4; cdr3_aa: CASSPWGAKNIQYF; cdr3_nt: TGTGCCAGCAGTCCTTGGGGAGCGAAAAACATTCAGTACTTC
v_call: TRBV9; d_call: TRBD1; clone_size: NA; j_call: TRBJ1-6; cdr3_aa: CASSPPGGFSPLHF; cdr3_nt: TGTGCCAGCAGCCCTCCAGGGGGTTTTTCACCCCTCCACTTT
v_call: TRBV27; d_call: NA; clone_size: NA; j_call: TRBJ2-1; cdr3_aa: CASSGQGIYNEQFF; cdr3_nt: TGTGCCAGCAGTGGGCAGGGGATTTACAATGAGCAGTTCTTC
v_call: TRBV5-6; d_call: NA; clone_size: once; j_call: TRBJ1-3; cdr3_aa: CASNNWGGSGNTIYF; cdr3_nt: TGTGCCAGCAACAACTGGGGGGGATCAGGAAACACCATATATTTT
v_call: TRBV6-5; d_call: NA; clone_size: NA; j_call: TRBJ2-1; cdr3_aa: CASSYSWGTYNEQFF; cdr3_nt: TGTGCCAGCAGTTACTCTTGGGGGACCTACAATGAGCAGTTCTTC
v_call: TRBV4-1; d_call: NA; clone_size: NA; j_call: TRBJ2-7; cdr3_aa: CASSQTGLGGYEQYF; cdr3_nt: TGCGCCAGCAGCCAAACGGGTTTAGGGGGCTACGAGCAGTACTTC
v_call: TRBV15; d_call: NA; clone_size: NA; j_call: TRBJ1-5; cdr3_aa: CATSRIHRGMNQPQHF; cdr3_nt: TGTGCCACCAGCAGAATTCATCGGGGTATGAATCAGCCCCAGCATTTT
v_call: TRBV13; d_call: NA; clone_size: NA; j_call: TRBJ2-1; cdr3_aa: CASSRRVAEPSYNEQFF; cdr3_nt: TGTGCCAGCAGCCGTCGAGTAGCGGAACCCTCCTACAATGAGCAGTTCTTC
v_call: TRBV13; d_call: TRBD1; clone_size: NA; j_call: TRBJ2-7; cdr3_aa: CASSGDRELRQYF; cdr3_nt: TGTGCCAGCAGCGGGGACAGGGAGCTTCGGCAGTACTTC
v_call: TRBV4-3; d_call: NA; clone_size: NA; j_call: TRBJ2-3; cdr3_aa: CASSQDSSADTQYF; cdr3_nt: TGCGCCAGCAGCCAAGATAGTAGCGCGGATACGCAGTATTTT
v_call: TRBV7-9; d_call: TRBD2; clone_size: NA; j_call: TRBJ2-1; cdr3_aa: CASSLVRELGNEQFF; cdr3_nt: TGTGCCAGCAGCTTAGTGCGGGAGTTAGGCAATGAGCAGTTCTTC